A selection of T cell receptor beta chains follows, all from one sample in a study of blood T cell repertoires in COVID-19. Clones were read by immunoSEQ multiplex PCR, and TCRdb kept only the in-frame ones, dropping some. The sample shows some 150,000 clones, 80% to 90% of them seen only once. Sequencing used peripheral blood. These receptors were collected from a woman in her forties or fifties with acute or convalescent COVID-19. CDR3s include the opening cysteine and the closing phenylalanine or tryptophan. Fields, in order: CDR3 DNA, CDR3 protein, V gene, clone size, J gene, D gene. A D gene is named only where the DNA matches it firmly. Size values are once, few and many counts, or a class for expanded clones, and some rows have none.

cdr3_nt: TGTGCCAGCAGCTTGGGCGTAGCGGGAGGCCCCCAAGCTTACAATGAGCAGTTCTTC
cdr3_aa: CASSLGVAGGPQAYNEQFF
v_call: TRBV11-3
clone_size: once
j_call: TRBJ2-1
d_call: TRBD2

cdr3_nt: TGTGCCAGCTTCAATAACTTCCCGACAGGGTTAGACTCTGGGGCCAACGTCCTGACTTTC
cdr3_aa: CASFNNFPTGLDSGANVLTF
v_call: TRBV18
clone_size: -
j_call: TRBJ2-6
d_call: TRBD1

cdr3_nt: TGTGCCAGCAGCCGACTACTAGCGGGAACAAATTACGAGCAGTACTTC
cdr3_aa: CASSRLLAGTNYEQYF
v_call: TRBV5-4
clone_size: -
j_call: TRBJ2-7
d_call: TRBD2

cdr3_nt: TGTGCCAGCAGCTTGGAGAGCCTAGCGGAAAATGAGCAGTTCTTC
cdr3_aa: CASSLESLAENEQFF
v_call: TRBV5-4
clone_size: -
j_call: TRBJ2-1
d_call: TRBD2

cdr3_nt: TGTGCCAGCGGGCTTGGGGGCCTCTACGAGCAGTACTTC
cdr3_aa: CASGLGGLYEQYF
v_call: TRBV7-8
clone_size: -
j_call: TRBJ2-7
d_call: -

cdr3_nt: TGTGCCAGCAGTTGGACATTAGAAGCTTTCTTT
cdr3_aa: CASSWTLEAFF
v_call: TRBV12-3/TRBV12-4
clone_size: -
j_call: TRBJ1-1
d_call: -

cdr3_nt: TGTGCCAGCAGTGAACAGGGGGCAGGTCAGCCCCAGCATTTT
cdr3_aa: CASSEQGAGQPQHF
v_call: TRBV6-1
clone_size: few
j_call: TRBJ1-5
d_call: TRBD1

cdr3_nt: TGTGCCAGCAGGGACAGGGGCAACTATGGCTACACCTTC
cdr3_aa: CASRDRGNYGYTF
v_call: TRBV12-3/TRBV12-4
clone_size: once
j_call: TRBJ1-2
d_call: TRBD1

cdr3_nt: TGTGCCAGCAGCTTAATAGGCATGACGGAAGGACGGGGTACGCAGTATTTT
cdr3_aa: CASSLIGMTEGRGTQYF
v_call: TRBV7-3
clone_size: -
j_call: TRBJ2-3
d_call: -

cdr3_nt: TGTGCCTGGAGTCCGGGGGAGAGGCAGTACTTC
cdr3_aa: CAWSPGERQYF
v_call: TRBV30
clone_size: few
j_call: TRBJ2-7
d_call: -

cdr3_nt: TGTGCCAGCAGCTATGACAGGGGCAACTATGGCTACACCTTC
cdr3_aa: CASSYDRGNYGYTF
v_call: TRBV5-8
clone_size: -
j_call: TRBJ1-2
d_call: TRBD1

cdr3_nt: TGTGCCAGCAGCTCTTTACTAGCGGGAGGGCCGCATGAGCAGTTCTTC
cdr3_aa: CASSSLLAGGPHEQFF
v_call: TRBV7-8
clone_size: -
j_call: TRBJ2-1
d_call: TRBD2

cdr3_nt: TGTGCCAGCAGTGAAGGAGCGGGAGTAGGGGAGACCCAGTACTTC
cdr3_aa: CASSEGAGVGETQYF
v_call: TRBV6-1
clone_size: -
j_call: TRBJ2-5
d_call: TRBD2

cdr3_nt: TGTGCCAGCAGCTTAGAAACAGGGGGCTCCACTGAAGCTTTCTTT
cdr3_aa: CASSLETGGSTEAFF
v_call: TRBV7-9
clone_size: -
j_call: TRBJ1-1
d_call: TRBD1

cdr3_nt: TGTGCCAGCAGCCAAGAGTCCGGGGGAGGTGAAAAACTGTTTTTT
cdr3_aa: CASSQESGGGEKLFF
v_call: TRBV3-1/TRBV3-2
clone_size: -
j_call: TRBJ1-4
d_call: -

cdr3_nt: TGTGCCAGCACCTTCCGCTTACAGGGGGAGGGCTACACCTTC
cdr3_aa: CASTFRLQGEGYTF
v_call: TRBV7-9
clone_size: -
j_call: TRBJ1-2
d_call: TRBD1

cdr3_nt: TGTGCCAGCAGCCTCTCGGACAGGTACTACGAGCAGTACTTC
cdr3_aa: CASSLSDRYYEQYF
v_call: TRBV3-1/TRBV3-2
clone_size: -
j_call: TRBJ2-7
d_call: TRBD1

cdr3_nt: TGTGCCAGCACTCGGACAGAGCAAACCACCGGGGAGCTGTTTTTT
cdr3_aa: CASTRTEQTTGELFF
v_call: TRBV6-1
clone_size: -
j_call: TRBJ2-2
d_call: -

cdr3_nt: TGCGCCAGCAGCCAAGACGGGCGGGGGGTAAACAATGAGCAGTTCTTC
cdr3_aa: CASSQDGRGVNNEQFF
v_call: TRBV4-1
clone_size: -
j_call: TRBJ2-1
d_call: TRBD2

cdr3_nt: TGTGCCAGTGGACAGGGCTCCGAGCAGTACTTC
cdr3_aa: CASGQGSEQYF
v_call: TRBV19
clone_size: -
j_call: TRBJ2-7
d_call: TRBD1

cdr3_nt: TGTGCCACCAGCGGTGGGGTGGGAGGGCCGAATGAGCAGTTCTTC
cdr3_aa: CATSGGVGGPNEQFF
v_call: TRBV15
clone_size: -
j_call: TRBJ2-1
d_call: TRBD2

cdr3_nt: TGTGCCACCAGTGACCACTTAATCAGGGACAGGGTGAGAGATACGCAGTATTTT
cdr3_aa: CATSDHLIRDRVRDTQYF
v_call: TRBV24-1
clone_size: -
j_call: TRBJ2-3
d_call: TRBD1

cdr3_nt: TGTGCCAGCAGTTACCCTTTGGGTACTAGCGCCATCAATGAGCAGTTCTTC
cdr3_aa: CASSYPLGTSAINEQFF
v_call: TRBV6-2/TRBV6-3
clone_size: -
j_call: TRBJ2-1
d_call: TRBD2

cdr3_nt: TGCGCCAGCAGTGATACGGGAGGGCCTAACGAGCAGTATTTT
cdr3_aa: CASSDTGGPNEQYF
v_call: TRBV10-1
clone_size: few
j_call: TRBJ2-3
d_call: TRBD2

cdr3_nt: TGTGCCATCAGTGAGGAAACAGGGAGCACTGAAGCTTTCTTT
cdr3_aa: CAISEETGSTEAFF
v_call: TRBV10-3
clone_size: -
j_call: TRBJ1-1
d_call: -

cdr3_nt: TGTGCCAGCAGCCTAATAGGGGGCAGGGCGGGCGAGCAGTACTTC
cdr3_aa: CASSLIGGRAGEQYF
v_call: TRBV7-3
clone_size: -
j_call: TRBJ2-7
d_call: TRBD1

cdr3_nt: TGTGCCAGCAGCTCGCGTGACAATTTAGATGGCTACACCTTC
cdr3_aa: CASSSRDNLDGYTF
v_call: TRBV7-3
clone_size: -
j_call: TRBJ1-2
d_call: -

cdr3_nt: TGTGCCAGCAGCCCTACCGACCTCCGGGGGAATTCACCCCTCCACTTT
cdr3_aa: CASSPTDLRGNSPLHF
v_call: TRBV21-1
clone_size: -
j_call: TRBJ1-6
d_call: -

cdr3_nt: TGTGCTAGTGGTTCCGCCAACCTACAGGGCCCCTCCTACGAGCAGTACTTC
cdr3_aa: CASGSANLQGPSYEQYF
v_call: TRBV12-5
clone_size: -
j_call: TRBJ2-7
d_call: -

cdr3_nt: TGTGCCAGCAGCAGGCGGGTTAGCACAGATACGCAGTATTTT
cdr3_aa: CASSRRVSTDTQYF
v_call: TRBV11-3
clone_size: -
j_call: TRBJ2-3
d_call: -

cdr3_nt: TGTGCCAGCAGTTACTCAACCAGCGGGGGATACAATGAGCAGTTCTTC
cdr3_aa: CASSYSTSGGYNEQFF
v_call: TRBV6-6
clone_size: -
j_call: TRBJ2-1
d_call: TRBD2

cdr3_nt: TGTGCCAGCAGCCTGGGACTAGCGCTCCTCGCGGGGGAGACCCAGTACTTC
cdr3_aa: CASSLGLALLAGETQYF
v_call: TRBV2
clone_size: -
j_call: TRBJ2-5
d_call: TRBD2

cdr3_nt: TGTGCCTGGAGTACCCGGGACGGCGGGAGCTCCTATAATTCACCCCTCCACTTT
cdr3_aa: CAWSTRDGGSSYNSPLHF
v_call: TRBV30
clone_size: -
j_call: TRBJ1-6
d_call: -

cdr3_nt: TGTGCCAGCAGTTTGAGGGAGACCCAGTACTTC
cdr3_aa: CASSLRETQYF
v_call: TRBV12-3/TRBV12-4
clone_size: -
j_call: TRBJ2-5
d_call: -

cdr3_nt: TGTGCCAGCAGTAAAGGGAGTAGCGGGAGTGCAGAGACCCAGTACTTC
cdr3_aa: CASSKGSSGSAETQYF
v_call: TRBV6-6
clone_size: -
j_call: TRBJ2-5
d_call: TRBD2

cdr3_nt: TGTGCCAGCAGTGAGCGGGGGAACGGTATAGATGAGCAGTTCTTC
cdr3_aa: CASSERGNGIDEQFF
v_call: TRBV6-1
clone_size: -
j_call: TRBJ2-1
d_call: TRBD2

cdr3_nt: TGTGCCAGCAAAACAACCTCAAACACTGAAGCTTTCTTT
cdr3_aa: CASKTTSNTEAFF
v_call: TRBV27
clone_size: -
j_call: TRBJ1-1
d_call: -

cdr3_nt: TGTGCCAGCAGCGTAGAAGGGGAGGTCACTGAAGCTTTCTTT
cdr3_aa: CASSVEGEVTEAFF
v_call: TRBV9
clone_size: -
j_call: TRBJ1-1
d_call: -

cdr3_nt: TGTGCCAGCAGCCCCGGACTGGTATTGACTGAAGCTTTCTTT
cdr3_aa: CASSPGLVLTEAFF
v_call: TRBV9
clone_size: few
j_call: TRBJ1-1
d_call: -

cdr3_nt: TGTGCCACCAGTGATGGAGGGGCCCCATCCCGGGCTTTCTTT
cdr3_aa: CATSDGGAPSRAFF
v_call: TRBV24-1
clone_size: -
j_call: TRBJ1-1
d_call: -

cdr3_nt: TGTGCCAGCTACGACAGGGGGCATGCAGATACGCAGTATTTT
cdr3_aa: CASYDRGHADTQYF
v_call: TRBV2
clone_size: -
j_call: TRBJ2-3
d_call: TRBD1

cdr3_nt: TGCGCCAGCAGTACCCGGGACAGGGGCTCTGAAGCTTTCTTT
cdr3_aa: CASSTRDRGSEAFF
v_call: TRBV5-1
clone_size: -
j_call: TRBJ1-1
d_call: TRBD1

cdr3_nt: TGTGCCAGCAGCTTGGGACAGTTTAATGAAAAACTGTTTTTT
cdr3_aa: CASSLGQFNEKLFF
v_call: TRBV7-9
clone_size: -
j_call: TRBJ1-4
d_call: TRBD1

cdr3_nt: TGTGCCTGGAGTGTAACAGGGGTCCATGAAAAACTGTTTTTT
cdr3_aa: CAWSVTGVHEKLFF
v_call: TRBV30
clone_size: -
j_call: TRBJ1-4
d_call: TRBD1

cdr3_nt: TGTGCCTGGAGTAGCGGGACTTCTTCCTACGAGCAGTACTTC
cdr3_aa: CAWSSGTSSYEQYF
v_call: TRBV30
clone_size: -
j_call: TRBJ2-7
d_call: TRBD2

cdr3_nt: TGTGCCAGCAGCTTAACTAGCGGGCGGGCCTACGAGCAGTACTTC
cdr3_aa: CASSLTSGRAYEQYF
v_call: TRBV7-3
clone_size: once
j_call: TRBJ2-7
d_call: TRBD2